The entry that follows covers one T cell receptor beta chain sequence. Additional DNA sequences in this sample encode the identical CDR3. V was shortened by 1 base and J by 1 base, with 7 bases between the two germline ends. The CDR3 is made up of 14 amino acids. Per germline, CDR1 MNHEY and CDR2 SVGAGI. The sort gate was single viable CD3+CD4+CD8-CD45RO+ cells for memory CD4+ T cells. CMV serostatus came from serum IgG against pp150, pp28, p38, p52. The entry originates in a study of memory CD4+ T cells and cytomegalovirus serostatus. Produced via immunoSEQ multiplex PCR; TCRdb's table is partial and in-frame only. The sample holds 27,000 or so clones, around 80% seen once.

The chain carries TRBV6-5 and TRBJ1-1, with D perhaps TRBD1 (6 bases). The sequenced sample consisted of memory CD4+ T cells from blood. The sequence came from an adult in good health and CMV-seronegative. The CDR3 loop is CASSYLQGNTEAFF. CDR3 bases: TGTGCCAGCAGTTACTTACAGGGGAACACTGAAGCTTTCTTT.